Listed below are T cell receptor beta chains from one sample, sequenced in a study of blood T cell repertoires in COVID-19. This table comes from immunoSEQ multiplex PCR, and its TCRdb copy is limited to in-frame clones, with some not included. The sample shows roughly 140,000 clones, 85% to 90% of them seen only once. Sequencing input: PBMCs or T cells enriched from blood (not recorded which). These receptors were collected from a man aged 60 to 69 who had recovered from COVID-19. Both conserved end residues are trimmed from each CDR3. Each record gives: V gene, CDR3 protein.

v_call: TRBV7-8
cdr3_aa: ASSLSEVNYGYT

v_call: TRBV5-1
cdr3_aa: ASSLGLPTRGNTIY

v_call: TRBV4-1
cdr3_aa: ASGGAIQETQY

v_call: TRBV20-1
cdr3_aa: SASQVGTGVGEQY

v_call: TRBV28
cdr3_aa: ASRGRETQY

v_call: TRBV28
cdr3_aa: ASSLWTGVQPQH

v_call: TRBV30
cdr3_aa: AWSKTTSGNEQF

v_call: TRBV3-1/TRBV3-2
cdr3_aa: ASSHREAGNTIY

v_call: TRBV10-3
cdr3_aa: AISESAGANTQY

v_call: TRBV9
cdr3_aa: ASSPGGGSGNTIY